These 20 T cell receptor beta chains were all obtained from the same sample, sequenced in a study of cytomegalovirus exposure and HLA in healthy donors. Primers: 60 Vbeta forward and 13 Jbeta reverse. The table came from immunoSEQ multiplex PCR; TCRdb's copy has only in-frame clones and leaves some out. In total, the table holds 29,000 or so clones. Input material: PBMCs. Receptors originate from a man under 40 in good health and CMV-seronegative.

J is TRBJ1-5 and V is TRBV5-1; D call uncertain. Germline-derived CDR1 and CDR2 are SGHRS and YFSETQ. The length of the CDR3 is 16 residues. Deletions cut 2 bases from V and 0 bases from J, with 12 bases between. CDR3 amino acids: CASSFGTGDSNQPQHF. CDR3 in DNA: TGCGCCAGCAGCTTCGGAACGGGAGATAGCAATCAGCCCCAGCATTTT.

V gene TRBV7-9 combines with J gene TRBJ1-2, with D uncertain. The CDR3 consists of 13 residues. V lost 5 bases and J lost 2, with 9 bases in between. Germline V gives CDR1 SEHNR, CDR2 FQNEAQ (reference sequence). CDR3 sequence reads: CASSGGSNYGYTF. In DNA form, the CDR3 reads TGTGCCAGCAGCGGAGGATCGAACTATGGCTACACCTTC.

The rearrangement joins TRBV12-2 to TRBJ1-5; the table's D call, TRBD1, has no DNA check behind it. TRBV12-2 is termed a pseudogene. There are 16 residues in the CDR3. CDR3: CASRFYRDRGNQPQHF. As DNA, the CDR3 is TGTGCAAGTCGCTTTTATCGCGACAGGGGGAATCAGCCCCAGCATTTT.

The gene calls are TRBV7-6 and TRBJ2-7, with D possibly being TRBD2 (6 bases). V was pared by 0 bases and J by 0 bases, with 9 bases between. This CDR3 contains 15 residues. From germline, CDR1 is SGHVS and CDR2 FNYEAQ. The CDR3 sequence: CASSLAIGSSYEQYF. DNA of the CDR3: TGTGCCAGCAGCTTAGCAATCGGGAGCTCCTACGAGCAGTACTTC.

The J gene is TRBJ2-2, the V gene TRBV5-1; D ambiguous. The CDR3 has 12 residues. The V gene's germline CDR1 is SGHRS and CDR2 YFSETQ. Trimming removed 4 bases from V and 2 bases from J, with 3 bases in between. The CDR3 sequence: CASSQNTGELFF. The DNA for the CDR3 is TGCGCCAGCAGCCAAAACACCGGGGAGCTGTTTTTT.

The chain couples TRBV29-1 to TRBJ2-3, with a weak D call TRBD2 (7 bases). This CDR3 has 14 amino acids. CDR1 is SQVTM and CDR2 is ANQGSEA in the germline V gene. The CDR3 spells CSVKGRGPTDTQYF. The CDR3 nucleotides read TGCAGTGTGAAGGGGCGGGGGCCCACAGATACGCAGTATTTT.

The V and J genes are TRBV21-1 and TRBJ1-5; TRBD1, the D gene given by the table, was not confirmed from the DNA. TRBV21-1 is termed a pseudogene. The CDR3 is made up of 16 amino acids. The CDR3 reads CASSTRAPGGGQPQHF. The CDR3 DNA reads as TGTGCCAGCAGCACTCGGGCGCCAGGGGGTGGCCAGCCCCAGCATTTT.

The gene calls are TRBV5-6 and TRBJ2-7; D is possibly TRBD1 (6 bases). This CDR3 region has 14 residues. Between the trimmed V and J ends, which lost 3 bases and 3 bases, there was a span of 13 bases. Germline V CDR1 and CDR2: SGHDT, YYEEEE. This CDR3 is CASSSYGTFYEQYF. The CDR3 nucleotides read TGTGCCAGCAGCTCGTACGGGACATTCTACGAGCAGTACTTC.

The V call is TRBV2, the J call TRBJ1-1; no clear D. The V and J ends lost 4 bases and 0 bases respectively, with 6 bases between them. Per the germline V gene, CDR1 is SNHLY and CDR2 is FYNNEI. There are 13 residues in the CDR3. The CDR3, as DNA: TGTGCCAGCAGTGGCAGAATGAACACTGAAGCTTTCTTT. This encodes CASSGRMNTEAFF.

The chain links TRBV7-8 to TRBJ1-1; 8 bases align to TRBD1. Germline CDR1 and CDR2: SGHVS and FQNEAQ. The CDR3 is 14 residues long. Trimming removed 4 bases from V and 5 bases from J; junction bases left unmatched: 6. The CDR3 loop is CASSYQQGGTEAFF. Here the CDR3 DNA reads TGTGCCAGCAGCTACCAACAGGGGGGAACTGAAGCTTTCTTT. The full variable domain, with the rest looked up from reference TRBV7-8 and TRBJ1-1, is GAGVSQSPRYKVAKRGQDVALRCDPISGHVSLFWYQQALGQGPEFLTYFQNEAQLDKSGLPSDRFFAERPEGSVSTLKIQRTQQEDSAVYLCASSYQQGGTEAFFGQGTRLTVV.

The V and J genes are TRBV6-1 and TRBJ1-1, with D maybe TRBD1 (5 bases). The germline V and J ends were trimmed by 6 bases and 3 bases, with 14 bases remaining between them. CDR3 length: 14 amino acids. Germline-derived CDR1 and CDR2 are MNHNS and SASEGT. The CDR3 loop reads CASSVQAGYTEAFF. The CDR3 coding sequence is TGTGCCAGCAGCGTACAGGCTGGCTACACTGAAGCTTTCTTT.

The chain joins TRBV12-5 to TRBJ2-5; 8 nucleotides match TRBD1. The germline V gene encodes CDR1 LGHNT and CDR2 FRNRAP. V trimming: 5 bases; J trimming: 2 bases; junction bases outside the gene matches: 10. This CDR3 has 16 residues. CDR3 DNA sequence: TGTGCTAGTGGTGGACCAAGACAGGGGTGGCAAGAGACCCAGTACTTC. Its protein product is CASGGPRQGWQETQYF.

The rearrangement links TRBV6-5 to TRBJ2-1; 11 bases match TRBD2. CDR1 is MNHEY, CDR2 SVGAGI, per germline. V lost 4 bases to trimming and J lost 2 bases; unmatched junction nucleotides: 1. The CDR3 has 15 residues. For the CDR3, the DNA is TGTGCCAGCAGTTTACTAGCGGGAGCCTACAATGAGCAGTTCTTC. This sequence encodes CASSLLAGAYNEQFF.

V gene TRBV28 combines with J gene TRBJ1-2; 7 bases fit TRBD1. V trimming: 6 bases; J trimming: 4 bases; junction bases outside the gene matches: 5. Germline V gene sequence: CDR1 MDHEN, CDR2 SYDVKM. The CDR3 length is 13 residues. The DNA for the CDR3 is TGTGCCAGCAGCTACAGGGGAGTCTATGGCTACACCTTC. It yields the protein CASSYRGVYGYTF.

The chain has TRBV5-6 and TRBJ2-3, with D possibly TRBD1 on 6 matching bases. The V end lost 0 bases, the J end lost 6 bases, and 11 bases lay between the germline ends. There are 14 residues in the CDR3. Germline V gene data show CDR1 as SGHDT and CDR2 as YYEEEE. The CDR3 DNA is TGTGCCAGCAGCTTGGTGGGGGCTGGGGATACGCAGTATTTT. Its protein is CASSLVGAGDTQYF.

The CDR3 protein is CASTLPGAPYGYTF. CDR3 bases: TGTGCCAGCACCCTTCCAGGGGCACCCTATGGCTACACCTTC. The chain employs TRBV28 and TRBJ1-2; the D gene is possibly TRBD1 (6 bases). Trimming cost V 7 bases and J 4 bases, with 16 bases left between them. CDR1 and CDR2 (germline): MDHEN, SYDVKM. CDR3 size: 14 residues.

J is TRBJ1-2 and V is TRBV5-5, with no clear D. The CDR3 spans 14 residues. Deletions cut 0 bases from V and 5 bases from J, with 11 bases between. Looked up from germline, CDR1 is SGHKS and CDR2 is YYEKEE (reference sequence). CDR3 nucleotide sequence: TGTGCCAGCAGCTTGGAGCGGTCAGTTTATGGCTACACCTTC. Protein sequence: CASSLERSVYGYTF. The full variable domain, with the rest looked up from reference TRBV5-5 and TRBJ1-2, is DAGVTQSPTHLIKTRGQQVTLRCSPISGHKSVSWYQQVLGQGPQFIFQYYEKEERGRGNFPDRFSARQFPNYSSELNVNALLLGDSALYLCASSLERSVYGYTFGSGTRLTVV.

The rearrangement uses TRBV2 and TRBJ1-5; 9 bases map to TRBD1. J was trimmed by 0 bases and V by 8 bases; bases with no gene match: 5. In germline, CDR1 is SNHLY, CDR2 FYNNEI. The CDR3 has 15 amino acids. The CDR3 DNA is TGTGCCAGCTCAAACAGGGGGCATAGCAATCAGCCCCAGCATTTT. Protein product: CASSNRGHSNQPQHF.

This rearrangement joins TRBV18 to TRBJ2-4; possibly TRBD2 for D (6 bases). CDR3 length equals 16 residues. V lost 2 bases and J lost 3, with 14 bases in between. The V gene's germline CDR1 is KGHSH and CDR2 LQKENI. The CDR3 region has the DNA TGTGCCAGCTCACCAATAACGGGGGTCGGCAAAAACATTCAGTACTTC. It yields the protein CASSPITGVGKNIQYF.

V and J are TRBV10-2 and TRBJ2-7; 9 nucleotides agree with TRBD1. There are 14 residues in the CDR3. Per the germline V gene, CDR1 is WSHSY and CDR2 is SAAADI. V was pared by 6 bases and J by 6 bases, with 9 bases of the junction left unmatched. CDR3 sequence: CASRRGTGSVEQYF. The CDR3 DNA sequence: TGCGCCAGCAGGCGCGGGACAGGGTCAGTCGAGCAGTACTTC.